This T cell receptor (beta chain) was recovered during a study of breast tumors, draining lymph nodes, adjacent tissues. The lymph nodes were axillary draining lymph nodes from breast cancer patients. The CDR3 is 12 amino acids. Between the trimmed V and J ends, which lost 3 bases and 6 bases, there was a span of 11 bases. Germline lookup yields CDR1 DFQATT and CDR2 SNEGSKA (reference sequence). TCRdb redid the calling of the multiplex PCR reads with MiXCR, one entry per CDR3 protein. This sample has approximately 210,000 distinct CDR3 sequences; approximately 29% occur once, and the top ten carry approximately 1.5%.

The rearrangement uses TRBV20-1 and TRBJ1-1, with D tentatively TRBD1 (5 bases). Sequenced input: axillary lymph node tissue. The TCR sequence derives from a female donor with breast cancer. Some clones in this sample may be carry-over from other donors' samples. CDR3 sequence: CSARPWGAEAFF. The CDR3 DNA reads TGCAGTGCTAGGCCGTGGGGCGCTGAAGCTTTCTTT.